Reported below is one T cell receptor (beta chain). The sample belongs to a study of cytomegalovirus exposure and HLA in healthy donors. The protocol was immunoSEQ multiplex PCR, while the TCRdb copy is restricted to in-frame clones and leaves out a portion. This table holds around 350,000 clones, more than 80% found once. Germline V CDR1 and CDR2: KGHSH, LQKENI. J lost 5 bases, V lost 3 bases, and 1 base had no gene match. The CDR3 extends over 15 amino acids. The material sequenced was PBMCs. The V gene is TRBV18, the J gene TRBJ1-6; 10 nucleotides align to TRBD1. This TCR came from a woman under 30 in good health and CMV-seronegative. CDR3 coding DNA: TGTGCCAGCTCACCCGGGACAGGGGATAATTCACCCCTCCACTTT. It encodes CASSPGTGDNSPLHF.